Listed here are 32 T cell receptor beta chains from one sample, sequenced in a study of Graves' ophthalmopathy and Graves' hyperthyroidism. The TCR beta CDR3 regions underwent amplification from RNA transcripts. The authors performed first-round RT-PCR with HTBI primers and then a second-round multiplex PCR. Using its own MiXCR run on the multiplex PCR reads, TCRdb lists one record per CDR3 protein. The sample shows around 1,200,000 distinct CDR3 sequences, approximately 35% of them seen only once. Sequenced input: peripheral blood or thyroid tissue (not recorded which). The receptors come from an adult man with Graves' hyperthyroidism.

In this sample, this clonotype turned up a few times. This chain joins TRBV12-3 or TRBV12-4 and TRBJ2-7; TRBD2 agrees at 10 bases. The V gene end was trimmed by 3 bases and the J gene end by 4 bases; junction bases not matched to a gene: 3. The CDR3 loop spans 14 amino acids. Written as DNA, the CDR3 is TGTGCCAGCAGTTTTACTAGCGGGAAATACGAGCAGTACTTC. It yields the protein CASSFTSGKYEQYF.

This clonotype was counted between two and nine times. The chain is built from TRBV25-1 and TRBJ2-5; 8 positions match TRBD1. The V gene's germline CDR1 is MGHDK and CDR2 SYGVNS. Germline trimming cut 10 bases from V and 4 bases from J; bases unmatched to any gene: 5. The CDR3 length is 12 residues. The CDR3 sequence is CATRTGTETQYF. The CDR3 coding sequence is TGTGCCACCCGGACAGGGACAGAGACCCAGTACTTC. Full variable domain (remainder filled in from reference TRBV25-1 and TRBJ2-5): EADIYQTPRYLVIGTGKKITLECSQTMGHDKMYWYQQDPGMELHLIHYSYGVNSTEKGDLSSESTVSRIRTEHFPLTLESARPSHTSQYLCATRTGTETQYFGPGTRLLVL.

This clonotype was recorded many times. J is TRBJ1-4 and V is TRBV7-8; D unresolved. V lost 5 bases and J 8 bases, leaving 18 bases between the germline ends. The CDR3 has 15 amino acids. CDR1 and CDR2 (germline): SGHVS, FQNEAQ. CDR3 residues: CASSLLPGLKEKLFF. The CDR3 DNA sequence: TGTGCCAGCAGCCTACTTCCGGGCTTAAAAGAAAAACTGTTTTTT. The entire variable domain, with the rest obtained from reference TRBV7-8 and TRBJ1-4, is as follows: GAGVSQSPRYKVAKRGQDVALRCDPISGHVSLFWYQQALGQGPEFLTYFQNEAQLDKSGLPSDRFFAERPEGSVSTLKIQRTQQEDSAVYLCASSLLPGLKEKLFFGSGTQLSVL.

Many counts were recorded for this clonotype. V gene TRBV10-3 combines with J gene TRBJ1-3; D is undetermined. Germline V gene lookup returns CDR1 ENHRY and CDR2 SYGVKD. Trimming pared 4 bases from V and 4 bases from J, leaving 14 bases between. The CDR3 extends over 15 amino acids. The CDR3 DNA sequence: TGTGCCATCAGTGTTGACTTATTGGAGGGAAACACCATATATTTT. Amino acids: CAISVDLLEGNTIYF.

This clonotype was seen a few times. DNA of the CDR3: TGTGCCAGCAGCCGACAGGGTGGATCCTACGAGCAGTACTTC. Amino acid sequence: CASSRQGGSYEQYF. The chain carries TRBV3-1 and TRBJ2-7; 7 nucleotides align to TRBD1. From germline, CDR1 is LGHDT and CDR2 YNNKEL (reference sequence). V shed 4 bases and J 1 base; nucleotides not matched to a gene: 4. The CDR3 totals 14 residues.

With regard to this clonotype: One end of the junction varies from germline; a read error may be responsible. This chain links TRBV10-2 with TRBJ2-7; maybe TRBD2 (6 bases). In germline, CDR1 is WSHSY, CDR2 SAAADI. The CDR3 extends over 15 amino acids. For the CDR3, the DNA is TGTGCCAGCAGCCAACAACTGGCAGGAGGGCACGAGCAGTACTTC. Translated, it gives CASSQQLAGGHEQYF.

This clonotype came up many times. This chain links TRBV7-2 with TRBJ2-5; the match to TRBD2 covers 8 bases. This CDR3 is built from 20 residues. Trimming removed 4 bases from V and 5 bases from J; junction bases left unmatched: 24. CDR1 SGHTA and CDR2 FQGNSA come from the germline V gene. In nucleotides, the CDR3 is TGTGCCAGCAGCTCGCCGTCCGGGACTCGGGTAGCGGGGCTCGGGGAGACCCAGTACTTC. As protein: CASSSPSGTRVAGLGETQYF. The entire variable domain, with the rest obtained from reference TRBV7-2 and TRBJ2-5, is as follows: GAGVSQSPSNKVTEKGKDVELRCDPISGHTALYWYRQSLGQGLEFLIYFQGNSAPDKSGLPSDRFSAERTGGSVSTLTIQRTQQEDSAVYLCASSSPSGTRVAGLGETQYFGPGTRLLVL.

This clonotype was seen a handful of times. The chain is built from TRBV11-1 and TRBJ2-7; 7 positions match TRBD1. CDR1 SGHAT and CDR2 FQDESV come from the germline V gene (reference sequence). Trimming at V came to 1 base and at J to 4 bases, leaving 4 bases not matched to a gene. This CDR3 has 14 amino acids. DNA for the CDR3: TGTGCCAGCAGCTTAGGTGAGGGGGCTTACGAGCAGTACTTC. Amino acid sequence: CASSLGEGAYEQYF. The entire variable domain, with the rest obtained from reference TRBV11-1 and TRBJ2-7, is as follows: EAEVAQSPRYKITEKSQAVAFWCDPISGHATLYWYRQILGQGPELLVQFQDESVVDDSQLPKDRFSAERLKGVDSTLKIQPAELGDSAMYLCASSLGEGAYEQYFGPGTRLTVT.

This clonotype was detected only a few times. CDR3 sequence: CASSFANPGQGATYEQYF. The CDR3 nucleotides are TGTGCCAGCAGCTTCGCTAATCCCGGACAGGGGGCAACCTACGAGCAGTACTTC. V gene TRBV5-5 combines with J gene TRBJ2-7; TRBD1 agrees at 11 bases. Germline V gene sequence: CDR1 SGHKS, CDR2 YYEKEE (reference sequence). CDR3 length equals 18 residues. The V segment lost 2 bases and the J segment 2 bases; nucleotides outside the gene matches: 12.

This clonotype was seen at least ten times. This chain uses TRBV29-1 with TRBJ2-2, with unresolved D. V was trimmed by 5 bases and J by 6 bases, leaving 10 bases between them. Germline V CDR1 and CDR2: SQVTM, ANQGSEA. The CDR3 loop spans 12 amino acids. CDR3 residues: CSVPLRAGELFF. DNA for the CDR3: TGCAGCGTTCCACTGCGCGCCGGGGAGCTGTTTTTT.

The chain carries TRBV5-1 and TRBJ2-5, with TRBD1 identical over 7 bases. The V segment lost 3 bases and the J segment 4 bases; nucleotides outside the gene matches: 9. Germline V gene lookup returns CDR1 SGHRS and CDR2 YFSETQ. This CDR3 is 15 amino acids long. The CDR3 spells CASSSTGTERETQYF. The CDR3 DNA is TGCGCCAGCAGCTCGACAGGGACCGAGAGAGAGACCCAGTACTTC.

The chain joins TRBV7-2 to TRBJ2-3; tentatively, D is TRBD1 or TRBD2 (5 bases each). CDR1 is SGHTA and CDR2 is FQGNSA in the germline V gene. Trimming removed 6 bases from V and 5 bases from J, with 18 bases in between. CDR3 length: 15 residues. The chain's CDR3 is CASRLPGPSLDTQYF. For the CDR3, the DNA is TGTGCCAGCAGACTACCGGGACCCTCCCTAGATACGCAGTATTTT. Full variable domain (outside the CDR3, taken from reference TRBV7-2 and TRBJ2-3): GAGVSQSPSNKVTEKGKDVELRCDPISGHTALYWYRQSLGQGLEFLIYFQGNSAPDKSGLPSDRFSAERTGGSVSTLTIQRTQQEDSAVYLCASRLPGPSLDTQYFGPGTRLTVL.

Comments on this clonotype: A much bigger clone sits one base away, suggesting this may be a read error. The gene calls are TRBV5-4 and TRBJ2-5; D unclear. Germline CDR1 is SGHNT and CDR2 is YYREEE (reference sequence). The V gene lost 3 bases and the J gene lost 7 bases, with 13 bases spanning the gap. The CDR3 extends over 13 amino acids. The CDR3 DNA reads TGTGCCAGCAGCTCGTTTCCAGGAGCGACCCAGTACTTC. Protein: CASSSFPGATQYF.

The gene calls are TRBV2 and TRBJ2-7; D may be TRBD1 (5 bases). The CDR3 has 13 amino acids. With 6 bases removed from V and 2 bases from J, the gap between germline ends came to 11 bases. Germline assignment: CDR1 SNHLY and CDR2 FYNNEI. CDR3 in amino acids: CASRAGYPYEQYF. CDR3 DNA sequence: TGTGCCAGCAGGGCAGGGTACCCCTACGAGCAGTACTTC.

This clonotype has a single count. One base away lies a much larger clone, so this may be a sequencing read error. The rearrangement joins TRBV20-1 to TRBJ1-3; D remains unclear. The CDR3 covers 14 residues. The V gene's germline CDR1 is DFQATT and CDR2 SNEGSKA (reference sequence). V gave up 7 bases and J gave up 2 bases, with 15 bases separating them. The CDR3, as DNA: TGCAGTGTTGTCGTAGCGAACCCTGGAAACACCATATATTTT. Translation: CSVVVANPGNTIYF.

This clonotype was seen repeatedly, ten times or more. The chain recombines TRBV6-6 with TRBJ1-1, with D uncertain. This CDR3 is 13 amino acids long. V lost 6 bases and J lost 4, with 12 bases in between. From germline, CDR1 is MNHNY and CDR2 SVGAGI (reference sequence). The CDR3 reads CASSPVLGTEAFF. The CDR3 bases are TGTGCCAGCAGCCCCGTTTTGGGCACTGAAGCTTTCTTT.

The chain carries TRBV5-4 and TRBJ2-3, with TRBD2 as a possible D gene (5 bases). The germline gives CDR1 SGHNT, CDR2 YYREEE (reference sequence). V shed 5 bases and J shed 2 bases, with 12 bases lying between them. The CDR3 has 14 residues. In nucleotides, the CDR3 is TGTGCCAGCAGTCTAGGAGGAGCCACAGATACGCAGTATTTT. Protein sequence: CASSLGGATDTQYF.

In this sample, this clonotype turned up a few times. Likely a read error: the CDR3 ends without its conserved phenylalanine or tryptophan. The DNA is left out, because the CDR3 cannot be placed on it with certainty; the CDR3 is given as TCRdb lists it. The chain employs TRBV10-2 and TRBJ2-7; TRBD2 is the table's D call, not checked against the DNA. Germline values: CDR1 WSHSY, CDR2 SAAADI. The CDR3 length is 11 residues, termini included. The CDR3 protein is CASSDSGRGVH.

At least ten counts were recorded for this clonotype. V is TRBV5-1 and J is TRBJ2-7, with 10 bases matching TRBD2. Germline CDR1 reads SGHRS; CDR2 reads YFSETQ. CDR3 length: 16 amino acids. Losses at the gene ends were 4 bases for V and 7 bases for J; bases not matched to a gene: 14. CDR3 DNA sequence: TGCGCCAGCAGCCTAGTAGCGGGAGGACTTCGGGGAGAGCAGTACTTC. Translated: CASSLVAGGLRGEQYF.

Concerning this clonotype: This CDR3 is missing its conserved last phenylalanine or tryptophan, likely due to a read error. The V call is TRBV3-1, the J call TRBJ1-2; tentative D call: TRBD1 (5 bases). V lost 0 bases and J lost 8, with 13 bases in between. This CDR3 is 14 amino acids long. Per germline, CDR1 LGHDT and CDR2 YNNKEL (reference sequence). The CDR3 sequence: CASSQDPGQRGYTL. CDR3 bases: TGTGCCAGCAGCCAAGATCCGGGGCAGCGCGGCTACACCCTC.

The V gene is TRBV9, the J gene TRBJ2-7; D might be TRBD1 (6 bases). Germline-derived CDR1 and CDR2 are SGDLS and YYNGEE. Trimming left V 0 bases short and J 6 bases short, with 22 bases between. This CDR3 region has 17 residues. In DNA, the CDR3 is TGTGCCAGCAGCGTAGACCCAGGGGCTATCTCAGGGCTCGAGCAGTACTTC. Amino acid sequence: CASSVDPGAISGLEQYF.

The rearrangement joins TRBV29-1 to TRBJ2-6; D gene unclear. CDR1 SQVTM and CDR2 ANQGSEA come from the germline V gene. Trimming took off 7 bases at V and 9 bases at J, with 7 bases between the two ends. CDR3 length: 10 amino acids. CDR3: CSGKDNVLTF. DNA of the CDR3: TGCAGCGGAAAAGACAACGTCCTGACTTTC.

This clonotype has more than one count but fewer than ten. With a much larger clone just one base away, this may be a read error. The chain links TRBV29-1 to TRBJ1-2; no clear D. The V and J ends lost 3 bases and 6 bases respectively, with 5 bases between them. This CDR3 contains 10 residues. Per germline, CDR1 SQVTM and CDR2 ANQGSEA. The CDR3 loop is CSVDRNGYTF. The CDR3 DNA follows: TGCAGCGTTGACAGGAATGGCTACACCTTC.

This clonotype showed up many times. V is TRBV24-1 and J is TRBJ2-7; 10 bases agree with TRBD2. CDR1 is KGHDR and CDR2 is SFDVKD in the germline V gene. This CDR3 has 15 amino acids. V trimming: 6 bases; J trimming: 5 bases; junction bases outside the gene matches: 9. CDR3 bases: TGTGCCACCAGTTCTTCTAGCGGGAGAAACCACGAGCAGTACTTC. The encoded protein is CATSSSSGRNHEQYF.

With respect to this clonotype: A single base separates this from a much larger clone, so it may be a read error. This chain links TRBV7-9 with TRBJ1-5, with D hard to call. This CDR3 has 13 amino acids. In germline, CDR1 is SEHNR, CDR2 FQNEAQ (reference sequence). V was trimmed by 4 bases and J by 5 bases, leaving 9 bases between them. The CDR3: CASSSDDDQPQHF. CDR3 in DNA: TGTGCCAGCAGCTCCGACGACGATCAGCCCCAGCATTTT.

Note on this clonotype: The final CDR3 position lacks the conserved phenylalanine or tryptophan, pointing to a likely read error. It is unclear where the CDR3 begins or ends on the DNA, so no DNA is shown, and the CDR3 is as TCRdb lists it. The chain joins TRBV5-5 to TRBJ2-7; the D call of TRBD2 is as the table states it, not checked on the DNA. The germline gives CDR1 SGHKS, CDR2 YYEKEE (reference sequence). The CDR3 is 10 amino acids in total, end residues counted. CDR3 in amino acids: CASSLGRRDY.

J is TRBJ1-3 and V is TRBV19; TRBD1 aligns across 7 bases. V was clipped by 7 bases and J by 1 base; unmatched bases: 7. Germline V CDR1 and CDR2: LNHDA, SQIVND (reference sequence). This CDR3 has 15 amino acids. In DNA form, the CDR3 reads TGTGCCAGTAATGGGAGGGGGCCTTCTGGAAACACCATATATTTT. Protein product: CASNGRGPSGNTIYF.

The J gene is TRBJ2-5, the V gene TRBV25-1; TRBD2 might be the D (5 bases). This CDR3 has 16 residues. Looked up from germline, CDR1 is MGHDK and CDR2 is SYGVNS. V lost 5 bases, J lost 0 bases, and 16 bases lay in between. CDR3: CASSPTMDGNQETQYF. Here the CDR3 DNA reads TGTGCCAGCAGTCCTACCATGGACGGGAACCAAGAGACCCAGTACTTC.

Notes on this clonotype: This sequence may be a read error, since a much larger clone differs from it by one base. The chain employs TRBV11-1 and TRBJ2-5, with no clear D. CDR3 length: 14 amino acids. The germline V gene encodes CDR1 SGHAT and CDR2 FQDESV (reference sequence). CDR3 region: CASSLASAQGTQYF. As DNA, the CDR3 is TGTGCCAGCAGCTTAGCTTCTGCACAAGGGACCCAGTACTTC. Full variable domain (remainder filled in from reference TRBV11-1 and TRBJ2-5): EAEVAQSPRYKITEKSQAVAFWCDPISGHATLYWYRQILGQGPELLVQFQDESVVDDSQLPKDRFSAERLKGVDSTLKIQPAELGDSAMYLCASSLASAQGTQYFGPGTRLLVL.

This clonotype showed up many times. The chain joins TRBV7-6 to TRBJ2-7, with D uncertain. Trimming shortened V by 1 base and J by 5 bases, and 18 bases separated the two germline ends. Germline V lookup: CDR1 SGHVS, CDR2 FNYEAQ. This CDR3 region has 16 residues. In DNA, the CDR3 is TGTGCCAGCAGCTTAGTCCCCCCCTGGGGTGCGGACGAGCAGTACTTC. Amino acids: CASSLVPPWGADEQYF.

The chain joins TRBV5-1 to TRBJ1-1, with 10 positions matching TRBD1. The CDR3 spans 16 residues. Germline V CDR1 and CDR2: SGHRS, YFSETQ. The junction had 8 bases not matched to a gene; V was cut back by 1 base and J by 5 bases. CDR3 sequence: CASSLTGQGFRTEAFF. The CDR3 DNA follows: TGCGCCAGCAGCTTGACGGGACAGGGGTTCCGAACTGAAGCTTTCTTT.

Notes on this clonotype: At one end the junction does not follow the germline gene, possibly because of a read error. This sequence joins TRBV10-3 and TRBJ2-1, with D perhaps matching TRBD1 (6 bases). The CDR3 runs 14 residues. Germline V gene sequence: CDR1 ENHRY, CDR2 SYGVKD. CDR3 residues: CASSYSYRAWEQFF. DNA of the CDR3: TGTGCCAGCAGTTACTCCTACAGGGCTTGGGAGCAGTTCTTC.